This entry is about one TCR beta chain. Only one count was recorded for this clone. The antigen this receptor binds is unknown. Per-base quality was not reported, and no clone a single base away is much larger than it. Its CDR3 holds 14 amino acids, cysteine through phenylalanine. Of all the DNA, just the CDR3 is kept, 42 bases in frame from base 1. Unmatched junction bases come to 1, with V trimmed by 5 bases and J by 3 bases. CDR1 and CDR2 are read off the germline V gene as MNHEY and SVGAGI. The immunoSEQ Assay, a bias-controlled multiplex PCR, was used to amplify TCRbeta CDR3 regions from genomic DNA. On the authors' methods: Within the assay, amplification of reference gene primers was used to estimate how many nucleated cells each sample contained. To quantify the absolute abundance of each unique TCRbeta CDR3 rearrangement, sequence reads were collapsed and filtered. Productive Simpson clonality was computed per sample as the square root of Simpson's diversity index over productive rearrangements. Sourced from immuneACCESS, this table was stored by TCRdb with only in-frame sequences that have V and J called. A share of the clones is absent; for the studies checked, an unresolved V gene accounts for under half, and the remainder has no known explanation. Clone size and the V and J calls come from that table; the DNA yielded D and trimming. Within this sample are roughly 160,000 clones, with approximately 81% of them counted one time only. The ten largest clones capture about 5.3% of the sample.

This record belongs to a study of blood T cell repertoires in COVID-19 (dated by TCRdb to 2018 to 2021). General notes on the study: Collaborator samples came from the United States, Italy and Spain and covered acute and convalescent phases of COVID-19. Deeply sampled blood TCRbeta repertoires from subjects exposed to, actively infected with, or recovered from COVID-19 were included in the dataset. The prospective study material was composed of cDNA or gDNA derived from T cells, B-cell-depleted T cells, or PBMCs. The repertoires were released in a freely available public database meant as a resource for research on the immune response to SARS-CoV-2. Where available, HLA class I and class II types were taken from metadata supplied by the sample provider and were not determined by assay-based typing. Sample metadata almost always included a de-identified subject ID, COVID-19 status, age in years and sex. The samples were drawn from the first 160 participants of the ongoing ImmuneRACE study and from 1,254 subjects provided by 6 global collaborators.

Participants in the prospective study were aged about 18 to 95 years, lived in 20 to 30 United States geographic areas, and enrolled through a virtual design. In the prospective study, participants were assigned to cohorts based on the clinical history participants reported in a screening survey and a study questionnaire. Each participant in the prospective study had whole blood, serum and a nasopharyngeal or oropharyngeal swab collected by mobile phlebotomists. Prospective study participants could optionally give additional blood draws and questionnaires over a roughly two-month period. Blood samples from the prospective study were shipped frozen or at room temperature prior to DNA extraction. The paper's findings and limits, for the study overall: Clinical and demographic metadata were provided uncurated, with the amount varying by source and participant.

The sequence derives from a woman in her forties with acute COVID-19. The sequence links TRBV6-5 to TRBJ2-7; 13 bases in between match TRBD2. Sequences were obtained from PBMCs or T cells enriched from blood (not recorded which). The CDR3 has the sequence CASSRLAGGYEQYF. The DNA sequence follows: TGTGCCAGCAGTCGACTAGCGGGAGGCTACGAGCAGTACTTC.